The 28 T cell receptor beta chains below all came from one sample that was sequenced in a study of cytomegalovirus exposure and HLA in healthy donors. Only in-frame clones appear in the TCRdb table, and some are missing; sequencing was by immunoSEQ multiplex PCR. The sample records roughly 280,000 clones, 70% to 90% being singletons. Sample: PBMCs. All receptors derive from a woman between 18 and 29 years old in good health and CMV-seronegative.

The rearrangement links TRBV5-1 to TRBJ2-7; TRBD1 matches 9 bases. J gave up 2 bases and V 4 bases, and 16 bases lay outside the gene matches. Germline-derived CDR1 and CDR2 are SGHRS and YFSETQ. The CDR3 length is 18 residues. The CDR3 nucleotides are TGCGCCAGCAGCCCGACAGGGGGATCCCGGGACTGGGCCTACGAGCAGTACTTC. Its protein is CASSPTGGSRDWAYEQYF.

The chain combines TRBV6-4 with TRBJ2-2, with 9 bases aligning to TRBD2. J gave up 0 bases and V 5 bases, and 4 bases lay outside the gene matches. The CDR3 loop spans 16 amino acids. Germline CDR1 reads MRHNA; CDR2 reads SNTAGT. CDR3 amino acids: CASSFLAGANTGELFF. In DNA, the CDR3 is TGTGCCAGCAGTTTTTTAGCGGGAGCGAACACCGGGGAGCTGTTTTTT.

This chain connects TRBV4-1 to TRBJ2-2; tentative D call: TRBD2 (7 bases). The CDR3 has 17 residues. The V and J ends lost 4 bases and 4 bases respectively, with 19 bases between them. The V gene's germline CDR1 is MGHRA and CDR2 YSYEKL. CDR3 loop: CASSPRGASAITGELFF. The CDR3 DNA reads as TGCGCCAGCAGCCCCCGGGGGGCTAGCGCAATCACCGGGGAGCTGTTTTTT.

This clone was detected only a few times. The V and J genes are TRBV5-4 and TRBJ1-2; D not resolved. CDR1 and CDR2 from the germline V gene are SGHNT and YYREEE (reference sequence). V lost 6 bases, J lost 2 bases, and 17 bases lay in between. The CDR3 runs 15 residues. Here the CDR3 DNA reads TGTGCCAGCACCTCGGGAGAGGGTGGAAACTATGGCTACACCTTC. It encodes CASTSGEGGNYGYTF.

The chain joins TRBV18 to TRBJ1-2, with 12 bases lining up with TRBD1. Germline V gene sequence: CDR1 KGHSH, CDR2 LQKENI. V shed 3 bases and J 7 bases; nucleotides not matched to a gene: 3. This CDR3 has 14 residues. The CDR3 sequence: CASSPGQGASGYTF. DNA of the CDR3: TGTGCCAGCTCACCGGGACAGGGGGCGAGTGGCTACACCTTC.

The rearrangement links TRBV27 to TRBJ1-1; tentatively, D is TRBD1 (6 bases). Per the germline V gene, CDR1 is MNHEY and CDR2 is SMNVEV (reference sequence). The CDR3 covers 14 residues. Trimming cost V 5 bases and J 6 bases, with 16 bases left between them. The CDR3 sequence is CASSASREGAEAFF. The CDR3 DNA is TGTGCCAGCAGTGCATCCAGGGAGGGGGCTGAAGCTTTCTTT.

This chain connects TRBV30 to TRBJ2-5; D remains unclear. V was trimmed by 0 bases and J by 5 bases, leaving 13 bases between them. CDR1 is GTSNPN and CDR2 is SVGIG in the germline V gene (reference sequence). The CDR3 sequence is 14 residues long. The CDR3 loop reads CAWSVYSSHETQYF. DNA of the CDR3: TGTGCCTGGAGTGTATATTCTAGTCACGAGACCCAGTACTTC.

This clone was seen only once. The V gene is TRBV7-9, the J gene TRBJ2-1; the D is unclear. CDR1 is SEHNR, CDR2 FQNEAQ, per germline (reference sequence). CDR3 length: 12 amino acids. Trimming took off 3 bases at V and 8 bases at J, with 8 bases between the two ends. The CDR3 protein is CASSFTPDEQFF. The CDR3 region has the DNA TGTGCCAGCAGCTTTACTCCGGATGAGCAGTTCTTC.

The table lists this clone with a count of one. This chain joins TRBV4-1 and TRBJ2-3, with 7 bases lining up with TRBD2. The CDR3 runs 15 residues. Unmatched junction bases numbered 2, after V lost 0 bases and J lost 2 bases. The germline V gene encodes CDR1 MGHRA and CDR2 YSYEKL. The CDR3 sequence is CASSQDWDYTDTQYF. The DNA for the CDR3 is TGCGCCAGCAGCCAAGATTGGGACTACACAGATACGCAGTATTTT.

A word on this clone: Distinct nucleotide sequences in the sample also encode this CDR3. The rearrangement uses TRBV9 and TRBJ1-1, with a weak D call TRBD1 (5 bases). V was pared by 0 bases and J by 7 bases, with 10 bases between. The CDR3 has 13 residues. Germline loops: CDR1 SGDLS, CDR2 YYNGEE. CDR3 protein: CASSVEGRGEAFF. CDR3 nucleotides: TGTGCCAGCAGCGTAGAGGGGAGGGGTGAAGCTTTCTTT.

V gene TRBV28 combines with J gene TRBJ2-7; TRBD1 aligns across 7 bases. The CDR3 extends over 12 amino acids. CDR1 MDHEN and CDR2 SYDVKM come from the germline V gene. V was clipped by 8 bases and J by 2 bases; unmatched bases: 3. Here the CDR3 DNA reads TGTGCCAGCGGTGACAGGGCCTACGAGCAGTACTTC. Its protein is CASGDRAYEQYF.

The CDR3 spells CASSYFGGFGGTEAFF. The CDR3 nucleotides are TGTGCCAGCAGTTACTTTGGGGGGTTCGGGGGCACTGAAGCTTTCTTT. The genes are TRBV6-5 and TRBJ1-1; possibly TRBD1 for D (5 bases). Germline V gives CDR1 MNHEY, CDR2 SVGAGI. With 1 base removed from V and 4 bases from J, the gap between germline ends came to 16 bases. The CDR3 has 16 residues.

This CDR3 reads CASSLGLAGRNTGELFF. In DNA form, the CDR3 reads TGCGCCAGCAGCTTGGGACTAGCGGGGAGGAACACCGGGGAGCTGTTTTTT. The chain has TRBV4-3 and TRBJ2-2, with 13 positions matching TRBD2. The J segment lost 1 base and the V segment lost 5 bases, leaving 4 bases of the junction unmatched. CDR1 and CDR2 (germline): LGHNA, YSLEER. The CDR3 length is 17 residues.

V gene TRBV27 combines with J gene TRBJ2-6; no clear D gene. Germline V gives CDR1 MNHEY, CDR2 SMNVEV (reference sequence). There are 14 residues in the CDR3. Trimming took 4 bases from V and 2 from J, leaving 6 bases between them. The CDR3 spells CASSYGPGANVLTF. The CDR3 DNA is TGTGCCAGCAGTTATGGGCCTGGGGCCAACGTCCTGACTTTC.

The CDR3 is CASSQTGKEQYF. CDR3 in DNA: TGCGCCAGCAGCCAAACAGGGAAGGAGCAGTACTTC. The gene calls are TRBV4-1 and TRBJ2-7; D is perhaps TRBD1 (6 bases). This CDR3 has 12 amino acids. The germline V gene encodes CDR1 MGHRA and CDR2 YSYEKL. Trimming cost V 2 bases and J 7 bases, with 9 bases left between them.

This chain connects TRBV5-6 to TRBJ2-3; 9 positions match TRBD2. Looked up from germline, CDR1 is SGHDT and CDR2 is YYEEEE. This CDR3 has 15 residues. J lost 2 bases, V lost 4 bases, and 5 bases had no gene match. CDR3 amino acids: CASSPLAGATDTQYF. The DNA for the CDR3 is TGTGCCAGCAGCCCGTTAGCGGGGGCCACAGATACGCAGTATTTT.

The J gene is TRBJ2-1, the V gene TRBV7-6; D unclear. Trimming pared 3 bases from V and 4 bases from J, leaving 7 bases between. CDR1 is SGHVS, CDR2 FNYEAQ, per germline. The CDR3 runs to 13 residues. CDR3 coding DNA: TGTGCCAGCAGCTTTTTTGAGTACAATGAGCAGTTCTTC. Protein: CASSFFEYNEQFF.

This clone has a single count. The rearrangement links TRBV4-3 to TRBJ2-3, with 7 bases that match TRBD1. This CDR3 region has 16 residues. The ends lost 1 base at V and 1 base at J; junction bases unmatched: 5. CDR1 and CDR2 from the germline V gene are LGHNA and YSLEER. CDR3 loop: CASSQGGGQGTDTQYF. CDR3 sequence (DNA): TGCGCCAGCAGCCAAGGAGGCGGACAGGGCACAGATACGCAGTATTTT.

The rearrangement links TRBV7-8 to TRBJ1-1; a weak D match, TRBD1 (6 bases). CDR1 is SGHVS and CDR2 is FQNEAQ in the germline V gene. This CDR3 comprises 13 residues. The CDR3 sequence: CASRRGGNTEAFF. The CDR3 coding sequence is TGTGCTTCGCGTCGGGGGGGCAACACTGAAGCTTTCTTT.

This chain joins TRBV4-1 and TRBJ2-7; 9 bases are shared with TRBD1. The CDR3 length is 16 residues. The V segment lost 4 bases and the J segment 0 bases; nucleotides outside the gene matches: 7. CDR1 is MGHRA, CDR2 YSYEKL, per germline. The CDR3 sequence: CASSRNTGGFSYEQYF. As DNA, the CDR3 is TGCGCCAGCAGCCGAAATACAGGGGGCTTCTCCTACGAGCAGTACTTC.

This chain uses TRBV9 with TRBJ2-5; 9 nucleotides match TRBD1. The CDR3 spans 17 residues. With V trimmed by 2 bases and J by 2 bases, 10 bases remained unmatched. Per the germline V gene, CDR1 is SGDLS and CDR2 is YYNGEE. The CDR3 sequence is CASSVAGQGLLQETQYF. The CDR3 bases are TGTGCCAGCAGCGTTGCGGGACAGGGACTATTACAAGAGACCCAGTACTTC. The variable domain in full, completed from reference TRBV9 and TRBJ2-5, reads DSGVTQTPKHLITATGQRVTLRCSPRSGDLSVYWYQQSLDQGLQFLIQYYNGEERAKGNILERFSAQQFPDLHSELNLSSLELGDSALYFCASSVAGQGLLQETQYFGPGTRLLVL.

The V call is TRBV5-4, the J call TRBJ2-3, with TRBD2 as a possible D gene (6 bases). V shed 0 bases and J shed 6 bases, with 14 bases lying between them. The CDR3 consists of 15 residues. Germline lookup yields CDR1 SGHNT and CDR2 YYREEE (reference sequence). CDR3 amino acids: CASSLEGRRGDTQYF. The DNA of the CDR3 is TGTGCCAGCAGCTTGGAAGGGCGGCGGGGCGATACGCAGTATTTT. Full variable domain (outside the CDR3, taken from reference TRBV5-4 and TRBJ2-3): ETGVTQSPTHLIKTRGQQVTLRCSSQSGHNTVSWYQQALGQGPQFIFQYYREEENGRGNFPPRFSGLQFPNYSSELNVNALELDDSALYLCASSLEGRRGDTQYFGPGTRLTVL.

For the CDR3, the DNA is TGCGCCAGCAGTGACGCTAATTCCAAGCAGTACTTC. Translating gives CASSDANSKQYF. The J gene is TRBJ2-7, the V gene TRBV10-1; D remains ambiguous. The CDR3 is made up of 12 amino acids. Germline CDR1 is WNHNN and CDR2 is SYGVQD (reference sequence). Trimming took off 3 bases at V and 8 bases at J, with 11 bases between the two ends.

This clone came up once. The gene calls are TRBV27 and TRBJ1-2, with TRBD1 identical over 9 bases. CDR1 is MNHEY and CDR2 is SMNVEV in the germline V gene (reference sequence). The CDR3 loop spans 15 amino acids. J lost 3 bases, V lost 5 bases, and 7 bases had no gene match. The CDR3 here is CASSPLTGGYYGYTF. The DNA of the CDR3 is TGTGCCAGCAGTCCCCTCACAGGGGGCTACTATGGCTACACCTTC.

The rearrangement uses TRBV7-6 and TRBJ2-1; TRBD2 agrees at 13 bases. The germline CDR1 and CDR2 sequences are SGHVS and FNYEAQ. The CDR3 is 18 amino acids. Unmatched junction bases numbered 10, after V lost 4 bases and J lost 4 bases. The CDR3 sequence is CASSSGLAGPRRYNEQFF. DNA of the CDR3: TGTGCCAGCAGCTCGGGACTAGCGGGGCCCCGGAGGTACAATGAGCAGTTCTTC.

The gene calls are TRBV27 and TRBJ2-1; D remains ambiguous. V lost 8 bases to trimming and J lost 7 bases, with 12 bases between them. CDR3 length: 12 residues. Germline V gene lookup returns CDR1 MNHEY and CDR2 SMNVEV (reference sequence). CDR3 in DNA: TGTGCCAGCGGGCCAGTCTGGAATGAGCAGTTCTTC. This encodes CASGPVWNEQFF.

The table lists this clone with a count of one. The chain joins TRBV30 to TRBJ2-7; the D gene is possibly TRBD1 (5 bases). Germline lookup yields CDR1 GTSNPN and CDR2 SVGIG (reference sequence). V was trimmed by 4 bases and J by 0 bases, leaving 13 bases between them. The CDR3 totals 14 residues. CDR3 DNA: TGTGCCTGGACGAGTGAAGGGGCCTCCTACGAGCAGTACTTC. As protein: CAWTSEGASYEQYF.

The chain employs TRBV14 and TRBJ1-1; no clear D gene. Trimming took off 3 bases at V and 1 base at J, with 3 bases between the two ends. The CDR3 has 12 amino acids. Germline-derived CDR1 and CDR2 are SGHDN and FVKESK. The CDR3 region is CASSHRNTEAFF. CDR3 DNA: TGTGCCAGCAGCCATCGGAACACTGAAGCTTTCTTT.